The 2 T cell receptor beta chains reported below all come from one sample, sequenced in a study of blood T cell repertoires in COVID-19. The method was immunoSEQ multiplex PCR; TCRdb's version includes in-frame clones alone and lacks a portion of them. The sample holds roughly 26,000 clones; approximately 90% are singletons and the top ten take 2.5% to 3.5%. Source material: peripheral blood. These receptor sequences come from a human donor in a cohort sampled during active COVID-19.

The V gene is TRBV6-6, the J gene TRBJ2-2; no clear D gene. The V gene lost 6 bases and the J gene lost 2 bases, with 4 bases spanning the gap. The CDR3 runs 12 residues. The germline V gene encodes CDR1 MNHNY and CDR2 SVGAGI (reference sequence). CDR3 protein: CASRRNTGELFF. The CDR3 DNA reads as TGTGCCAGCAGGAGAAACACCGGGGAGCTGTTTTTT.

The chain carries TRBV20-1 and TRBJ2-5; D unclear. Looked up from germline, CDR1 is DFQATT and CDR2 is SNEGSKA (reference sequence). The V gene lost 0 bases and the J gene lost 5 bases, with 4 bases spanning the gap. This CDR3 contains 11 residues. CDR3 in amino acids: CSARDEETQYF. In nucleotides, the CDR3 is TGCAGTGCTAGAGATGAGGAGACCCAGTACTTC.